These T cell receptor beta chains were read from a single sample in a study of T-cell reconstitution after alpha-beta-depleted transplantation in children. TCRdb analysed the PCR reads with MiXCR anew, one entry per CDR3 protein. In the table there are around 490,000 distinct CDR3 sequences, 10% to 12% of which are singletons. This material consisted of PBMCs, mostly from graft donor cells, taken 180 days after TCRalphabeta/CD19-depleted stem cell transplant. The receptors were sampled from a female patient under 10 years old who had a stem cell transplant for aplastic anemia, so the T cells may come from the graft donor. Both conserved end residues are part of each CDR3. D genes are given only for firm matches. Expanded clones are given a class, and other clones once, few, many or no size at all.

v_gene	abundance	d_gene	j_gene	CDR3aa	CDR3nt
TRBV20-1	NA	NA	TRBJ2-1	CSASPGYSNEQFF	TGCAGTGCTAGCCCGGGATACTCGAATGAGCAGTTCTTC
TRBV29-1	many	TRBD2	TRBJ2-2	CSVGTSRNTGELFF	TGCAGCGTTGGGACTAGCCGCAACACCGGGGAGCTGTTTTTT
TRBV27	NA	NA	TRBJ2-7	CASSLFRGNTYEQYF	TGTGCCAGCAGTTTATTTCGGGGGAATACCTACGAGCAGTACTTC
TRBV25-1	NA	NA	TRBJ1-4	CASSDGTKNEKLFF	TGTGCCAGCAGTGACGGGACAAAAAATGAAAAACTGTTTTTT
TRBV28	NA	NA	TRBJ2-2	CASSFGEHTGELFF	TGTGCCAGCAGTTTTGGGGAACACACCGGGGAGCTGTTTTTT
TRBV12-3/TRBV12-4	NA	NA	TRBJ1-1	CASTAAWTFEAFF	TGTGCCAGCACCGCCGCGTGGACATTTGAAGCTTTCTTT
TRBV12-3/TRBV12-4	NA	NA	TRBJ1-1	CASSFRDKNTEAFF	TGTGCCAGCAGTTTCCGGGACAAGAACACTGAAGCTTTCTTT
TRBV3-1	NA	TRBD1	TRBJ2-1	CASSPLGQGNEQFF	TGTGCCAGCAGCCCCCTTGGACAGGGAAACGAGCAGTTCTTC
TRBV15	NA	NA	TRBJ1-5	CATSRKSAWDQPQHF	TGTGCCACCAGCAGGAAGTCAGCGTGGGATCAGCCCCAGCATTTT
TRBV4-3	few	NA	TRBJ1-2	CASSPLDGFYGYTF	TGCGCCAGCAGCCCCTTGGACGGATTCTATGGCTACACCTTC
TRBV29-1	many	NA	TRBJ2-2	CSVGGAGELFF	TGCAGCGTTGGGGGGGCCGGGGAGCTGTTTTTT
TRBV6-1	few	TRBD2	TRBJ2-7	CASSLILPRTRGEQYF	TGTGCCAGCAGTCTTATTCTACCGCGGACTAGGGGCGAGCAGTACTTC
TRBV4-3	few	NA	TRBJ1-2	CASSQGEGVHGYTF	TGCGCCAGCAGCCAAGGAGAGGGGGTTCATGGCTACACCTTC
TRBV21-1	few	NA	TRBJ2-1	CASIPGPGEGFF	TGTGCCAGCATCCCTGGACCGGGAGAGGGGTTCTTC
TRBV3-1	NA	TRBD2	TRBJ2-2	CASSLIAGGRWTGELFF	TGTGCCAGCAGCCTCATAGCGGGGGGACGGTGGACCGGGGAGCTGTTTTTT
TRBV7-9	NA	TRBD1	TRBJ1-5	CASSGRRTGVGQPQHF	TGTGCCAGCAGCGGAAGACGGACAGGGGTCGGTCAGCCCCAGCATTTT
TRBV24-1	NA	NA	TRBJ2-5	CATSDSWDSETQYF	TGTGCCACCAGTGATTCCTGGGACTCCGAGACCCAGTACTTC
TRBV12-3/TRBV12-4	NA	NA	TRBJ1-4	CASSFNRESEKLFF	TGTGCCAGCAGTTTTAACAGGGAAAGCGAAAAACTGTTTTTT
TRBV28	few	NA	TRBJ1-4	CASIKGLHEKLFF	TGTGCCAGCATAAAGGGACTGCATGAAAAACTGTTTTTT
TRBV15	NA	TRBD1	TRBJ1-1	CATSGDRGWPEAFF	TGTGCCACCAGCGGGGACAGGGGGTGGCCTGAAGCTTTCTTT
TRBV12-5	few	TRBD1	TRBJ1-2	CASGLVRRGDRGDYTF	TGTGCTAGTGGTTTGGTACGGAGAGGGGACAGGGGTGACTACACCTTC
TRBV14	many	NA	TRBJ2-2	CASSRGTSNIPTGELFF	TGTGCCAGCAGCCGCGGGACATCCAATATCCCAACCGGGGAGCTGTTTTTT
TRBV12-3/TRBV12-4	NA	NA	TRBJ1-2	CASSLGGGGNYGYTF	TGTGCCAGCAGTTTAGGTGGAGGGGGTAACTATGGCTACACCTTC
TRBV29-1	few	NA	TRBJ2-7	CSIIRGPYEQYF	TGCAGTATTATCAGGGGACCCTACGAGCAGTACTTC
TRBV7-2	NA	TRBD2	TRBJ2-3	CASSLAGTSGDTDTQYF	TGTGCCAGCAGCTTAGCCGGGACTAGCGGGGACACAGATACGCAGTATTTT
TRBV4-2	NA	TRBD2	TRBJ2-1	CASSQAQRGGNEQFF	TGTGCCAGCAGCCAAGCACAGCGGGGAGGGAATGAGCAGTTCTTC
TRBV20-1	NA	NA	TRBJ1-1	CSASPGRLNTEAFF	TGCAGTGCTAGTCCGGGGAGGCTGAACACTGAAGCTTTCTTT